This T cell receptor beta chain emerged from a study of cytomegalovirus exposure and HLA in healthy donors. The study, taken as a whole, reports: Sequencing had likely introduced a cluster of highly shared sequence variants as an artifact.

Details on this clone: Its antigen remains unidentified.

Germline values: CDR1 SGHVS, CDR2 FNYEAQ. Trimming pared 1 base from V and 6 bases from J, leaving 12 bases between. CDR3 length: 15 residues. The PCR made use of 60 Vbeta and 13 Jbeta primers. The data were produced by immunoSEQ multiplex PCR, yet TCRdb's version contains in-frame clones alone and is incomplete. The sample lists about 130,000 clones; around 77% were seen once. The chain has TRBV7-6 and TRBJ2-2; D may be TRBD1 (6 bases). The source material was PBMCs. This TCR came from a man younger than 45 in good health and CMV-seronegative. The DNA of the CDR3 is TGTGCCAGCAGCTTAGTGGGTCAGGGGTCCGGGGAGCTGTTTTTT. Protein sequence: CASSLVGQGSGELFF. Drawing the rest from reference TRBV7-6 and TRBJ2-2, the complete variable domain is GAGVSQSPRYKVTKRGQDVALRCDPISGHVSLYWYRQALGQGPEFLTYFNYEAQQDKSGLPNDRFSAERPEGSISTLTIQRTEQRDSAMYRCASSLVGQGSGELFFGEGSRLTVL.